This is a list of T cell receptor beta chains from one sample in a study of shared clonotypes between healthy human individuals. TCRdb's table, derived via immunoSEQ multiplex PCR, lists solely in-frame clones and lacks some. The top ten clones hold more than 0.1% of a sample with 2 million to 2.5 million clones, approximately 96% of them seen once. Material: naive CD4+ T cells sorted from blood. Every receptor here comes from a man younger than 30 in good health. The CDR3 runs from the conserved cysteine through the conserved F or W. The listing skips clone size in some rows; elsewhere it reads once, few, many or a size class.

>-|TRBJ1-2|TRBV6-1
CASSEEGQGKGYTF
>-|TRBJ2-2|TRBV10-3
CAIPGTVNTGELFF
>-|TRBJ1-5|TRBV7-8
CASSSLNGGVSQPQHF
>-|TRBJ1-1|TRBV10-2
CASSEQAGTEAFF
>-|TRBJ2-7|TRBV7-9
CASSTDGDEQYF
>-|TRBJ2-2|TRBV7-9
CASSLDRPRSTGELFF
>once|TRBJ1-3|TRBV18
CASEGSGNTIYF
>once|TRBJ1-6|TRBV19
CASRKEDHRDSPLHF
>-|TRBJ1-2|TRBV30
CAWSRHRQAPNYGYTF
>-|TRBJ1-4|TRBV19
CASSIGQGREKLFF
>-|TRBJ2-7|TRBV6-1
CASITGPISYEQYF
>-|TRBJ1-3|TRBV28
CASSSGTYSGNTIYF
>-|TRBJ2-1|TRBV10-3
CAIKGSDRGQKFF
>-|TRBJ2-7|TRBV6-1
CASIRVNEQYF
>-|TRBJ2-7|TRBV9
CASSPRGGPYEQYF
>-|TRBJ1-6|TRBV11-2
CASSLDLPLRGFYNSPLHF
>-|TRBJ2-1|TRBV6-6
CATGTGGNEQFF
>-|TRBJ1-4|TRBV5-4
CASSFRTAATNEKLFF
>once|TRBJ1-6|TRBV5-6
CASRAGTGRNNSPLHF
>-|TRBJ1-2|TRBV5-1
CASSSTGLSNYGYTF
>once|TRBJ2-5|TRBV6-5
CASSGQYQETQYF
>once|TRBJ2-1|TRBV7-9
CASSGDRASYNEQFF
>-|TRBJ2-1|TRBV2
CASSAVAGGEQFF
>-|TRBJ2-5|TRBV29-1
CSVDKTGGRKTQYF